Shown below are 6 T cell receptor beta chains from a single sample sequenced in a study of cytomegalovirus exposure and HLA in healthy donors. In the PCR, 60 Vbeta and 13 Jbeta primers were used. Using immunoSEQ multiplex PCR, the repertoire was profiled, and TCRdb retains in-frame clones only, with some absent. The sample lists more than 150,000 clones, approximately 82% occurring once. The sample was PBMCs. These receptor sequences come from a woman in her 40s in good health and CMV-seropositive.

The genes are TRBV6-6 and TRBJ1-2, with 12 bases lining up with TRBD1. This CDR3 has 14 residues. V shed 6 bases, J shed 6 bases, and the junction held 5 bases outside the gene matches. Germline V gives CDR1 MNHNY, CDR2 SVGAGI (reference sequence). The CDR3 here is CASSSGTGGHGYTF. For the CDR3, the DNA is TGTGCCAGCAGCAGCGGGACAGGGGGCCATGGCTACACCTTC.

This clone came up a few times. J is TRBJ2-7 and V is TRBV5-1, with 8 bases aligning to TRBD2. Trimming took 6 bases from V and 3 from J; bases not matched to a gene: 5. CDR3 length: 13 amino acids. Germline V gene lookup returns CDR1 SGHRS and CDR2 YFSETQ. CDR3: CASTGGVGYEQYF. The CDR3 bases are TGCGCCAGCACGGGGGGGGTTGGCTACGAGCAGTACTTC.

The CDR3 DNA reads TGTGCCAGCAGCTTAGATCGGGAGAACACTGAAGCTTTCTTT. It specifies CASSLDRENTEAFF. The chain recombines TRBV11-1 with TRBJ1-1, with D hard to call. Germline loops: CDR1 SGHAT, CDR2 FQDESV (reference sequence). CDR3 length: 14 residues. V lost 1 base and J 1 base, leaving 7 bases between the germline ends.

The CDR3 nucleotides are TGTGCCAGCAGCTTAGAAGGGACTAGCGGGAGGTACTACAATGAGCAGTTCTTC. Protein sequence: CASSLEGTSGRYYNEQFF. The chain recombines TRBV7-2 with TRBJ2-1; 15 bases map to TRBD2. Trimming at V came to 1 base and at J to 3 bases, leaving 4 bases not matched to a gene. Germline V CDR1 and CDR2: SGHTA, FQGNSA. The CDR3 is 18 residues long.

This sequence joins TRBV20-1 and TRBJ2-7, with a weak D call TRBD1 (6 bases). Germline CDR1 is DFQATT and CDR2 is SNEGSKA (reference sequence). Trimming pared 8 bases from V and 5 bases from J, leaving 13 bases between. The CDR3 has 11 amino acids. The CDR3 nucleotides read TGCAGTCGCAGGGGCAGTAACGAGCAGTACTTC. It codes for CSRRGSNEQYF.

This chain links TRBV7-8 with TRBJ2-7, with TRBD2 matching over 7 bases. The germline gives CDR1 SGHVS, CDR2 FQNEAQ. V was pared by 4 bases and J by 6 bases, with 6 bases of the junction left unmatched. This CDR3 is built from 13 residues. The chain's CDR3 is CASSSGLVSEQYF. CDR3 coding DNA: TGTGCCAGCAGCTCTGGACTAGTAAGCGAGCAGTACTTC.